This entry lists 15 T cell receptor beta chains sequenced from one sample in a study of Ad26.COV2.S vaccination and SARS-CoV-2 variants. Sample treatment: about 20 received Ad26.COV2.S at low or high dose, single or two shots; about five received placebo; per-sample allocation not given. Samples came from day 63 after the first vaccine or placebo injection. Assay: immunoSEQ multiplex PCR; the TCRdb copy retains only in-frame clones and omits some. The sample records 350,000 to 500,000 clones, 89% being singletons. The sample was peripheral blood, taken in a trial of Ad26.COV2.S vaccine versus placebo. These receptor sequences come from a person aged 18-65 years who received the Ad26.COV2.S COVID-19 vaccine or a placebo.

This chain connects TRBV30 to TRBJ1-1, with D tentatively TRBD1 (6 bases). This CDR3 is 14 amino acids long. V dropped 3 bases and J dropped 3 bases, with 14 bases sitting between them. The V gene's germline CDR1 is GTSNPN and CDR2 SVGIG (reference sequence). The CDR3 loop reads CAWRPTGTYTEAFF. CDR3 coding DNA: TGTGCCTGGAGGCCTACAGGGACATACACTGAAGCTTTCTTT.

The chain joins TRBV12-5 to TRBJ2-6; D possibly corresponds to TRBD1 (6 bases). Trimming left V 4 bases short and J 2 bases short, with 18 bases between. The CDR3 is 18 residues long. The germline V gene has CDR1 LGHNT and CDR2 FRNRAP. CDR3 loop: CASGSTLGGGAGANVLTF. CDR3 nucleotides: TGTGCTAGTGGTTCGACCCTGGGTGGGGGCGCTGGGGCCAACGTCCTGACTTTC.

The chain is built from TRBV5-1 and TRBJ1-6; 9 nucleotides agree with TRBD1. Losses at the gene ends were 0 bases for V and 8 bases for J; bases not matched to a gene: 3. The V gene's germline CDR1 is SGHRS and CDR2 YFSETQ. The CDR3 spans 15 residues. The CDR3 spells CASSLAGQGHSPLHF. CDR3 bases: TGCGCCAGCAGCTTGGCGGGACAGGGTCATTCACCCCTCCACTTT.

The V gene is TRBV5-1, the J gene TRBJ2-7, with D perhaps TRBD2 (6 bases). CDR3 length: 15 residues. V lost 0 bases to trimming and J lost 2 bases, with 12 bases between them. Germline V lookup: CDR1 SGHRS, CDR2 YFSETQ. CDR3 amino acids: CASSLGGTSPYEQYF. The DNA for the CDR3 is TGCGCCAGCAGCTTGGGGGGGACTTCCCCCTACGAGCAGTACTTC.

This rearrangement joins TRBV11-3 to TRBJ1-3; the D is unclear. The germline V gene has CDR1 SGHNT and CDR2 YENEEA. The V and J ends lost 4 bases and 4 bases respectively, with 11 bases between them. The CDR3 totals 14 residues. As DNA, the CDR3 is TGTGCCAGCAGCTCGACCCAGGCGGGAAACACCATATATTTT. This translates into CASSSTQAGNTIYF.

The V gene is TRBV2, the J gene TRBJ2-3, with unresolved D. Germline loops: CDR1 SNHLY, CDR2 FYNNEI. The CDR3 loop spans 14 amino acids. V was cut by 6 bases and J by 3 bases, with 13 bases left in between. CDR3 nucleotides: TGTGCCAGCAGCCCGGGCCTCCCGACAGATACGCAGTATTTT. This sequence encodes CASSPGLPTDTQYF.

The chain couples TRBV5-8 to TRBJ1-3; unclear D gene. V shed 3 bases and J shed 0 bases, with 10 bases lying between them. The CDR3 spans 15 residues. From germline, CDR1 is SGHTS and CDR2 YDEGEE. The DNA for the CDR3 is TGTGCCAGCAGCTACTTACAGCTCTCTGGAAACACCATATATTTT. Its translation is CASSYLQLSGNTIYF. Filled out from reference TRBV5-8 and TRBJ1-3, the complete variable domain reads EAGVTQSPTHLIKTRGQQATLRCSPISGHTSVYWYQQALGLGLQFLLWYDEGEERNRGNFPPRFSGRQFPNYSSELNVNALELEDSALYLCASSYLQLSGNTIYFGEGSWLTVV.

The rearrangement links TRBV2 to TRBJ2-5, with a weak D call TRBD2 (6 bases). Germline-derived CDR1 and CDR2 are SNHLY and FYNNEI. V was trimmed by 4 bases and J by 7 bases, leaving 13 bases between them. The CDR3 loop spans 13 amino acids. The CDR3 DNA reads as TGTGCCAGCAGTGCGGCCCACGGGGGGACCCAGTACTTC. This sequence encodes CASSAAHGGTQYF.

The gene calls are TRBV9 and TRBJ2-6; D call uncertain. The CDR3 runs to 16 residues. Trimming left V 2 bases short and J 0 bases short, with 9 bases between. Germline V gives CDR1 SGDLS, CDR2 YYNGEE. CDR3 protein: CASSVGATSGANVLTF. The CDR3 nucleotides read TGTGCCAGCAGCGTGGGTGCGACCTCTGGGGCCAACGTCCTGACTTTC.

CDR3 coding DNA: TGTGCCAGCAGTACCCGCAGGGTCAATCAGCCCCAGCATTTT. Translating gives CASSTRRVNQPQHF. The chain couples TRBV6-2 or TRBV6-3 to TRBJ1-5; D might be TRBD1 (5 bases). The CDR3 totals 14 residues. Germline CDR1 reads MNHEY; CDR2 reads SVGEGT. The V end lost 5 bases, the J end lost 3 bases, and 11 bases lay between the germline ends.

Here the CDR3 DNA reads TGTGCCATGCCCGCGGACTTCCAGTCTGGCTACGAGCAGTACGTC. Amino acid sequence: CAMPADFQSGYEQYV. V is TRBV14 and J is TRBJ2-7, with a weak D call TRBD2 (5 bases). Germline V gene data show CDR1 as SGHDN and CDR2 as FVKESK. Trimming cost V 10 bases and J 3 bases, with 22 bases left between them. The length of the CDR3 is 15 residues.

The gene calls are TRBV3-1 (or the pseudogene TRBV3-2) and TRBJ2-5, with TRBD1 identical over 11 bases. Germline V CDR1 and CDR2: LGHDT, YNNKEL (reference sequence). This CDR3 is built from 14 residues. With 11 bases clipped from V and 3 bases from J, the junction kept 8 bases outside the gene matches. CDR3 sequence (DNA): TGTGCCCTAATTCGGGACAGGGGGAAAGAGACCCAGTACTTC. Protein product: CALIRDRGKETQYF.

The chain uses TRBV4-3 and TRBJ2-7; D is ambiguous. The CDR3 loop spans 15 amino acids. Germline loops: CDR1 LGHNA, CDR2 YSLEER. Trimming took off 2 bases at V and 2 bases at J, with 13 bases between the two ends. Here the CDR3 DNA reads TGCGCCAGCAGCCAATCATCAGACGGTACCTACGAGCAGTACTTC. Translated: CASSQSSDGTYEQYF.

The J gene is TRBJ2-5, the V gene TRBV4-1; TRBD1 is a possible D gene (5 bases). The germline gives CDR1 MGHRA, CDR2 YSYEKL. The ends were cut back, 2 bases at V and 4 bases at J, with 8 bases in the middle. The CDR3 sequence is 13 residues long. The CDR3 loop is CASSQRRGETQYF. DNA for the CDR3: TGCGCCAGCAGCCAAAGAAGGGGAGAGACCCAGTACTTC.

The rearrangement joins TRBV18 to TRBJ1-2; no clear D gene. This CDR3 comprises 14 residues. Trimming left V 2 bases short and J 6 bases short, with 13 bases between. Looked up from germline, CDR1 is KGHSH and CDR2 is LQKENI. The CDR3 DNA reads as TGTGCCAGCTCACCAACCTCAACATTGGATGGCTACACCTTC. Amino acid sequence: CASSPTSTLDGYTF.